Listed here are 11 T cell receptor beta chains from one sample, sequenced in a study of OX40 agonist ivuxolimab in advanced cancers. Receptor libraries were prepared by the immunoSEQ multiplex PCR assay. In its TCRdb copy, this immuneACCESS table keeps in-frame sequences only and misses some clones. Where compared with another copy, unresolved V genes explain less than half of these, and the others have no known cause. Counted in this sample were some 81,000 clones; around 86% of them appeared once. The biggest ten clones account for roughly 2% of the sample. Sequenced here: CD4+ or CD8+ T cells sorted from blood, sampled in a trial of the OX40 agonist ivuxolimab. The receptors shown here come from an adult with an advanced solid tumor such as melanoma, head and neck, liver or kidney cancer.

CDR3 nucleotide sequence: TGTGCCAGCAGCTTAGGTGGCAGATTTGGAACAGATACGCAGTATTTT. Amino acids: CASSLGGRFGTDTQYF. The rearrangement uses TRBV11-2 and TRBJ2-3; D ambiguous. The length of the CDR3 is 16 residues. CDR1 is SGHAT and CDR2 is FQNNGV in the germline V gene. Deletions cut 1 base from V and 3 bases from J, with 14 bases between.

The chain carries TRBV5-1 and TRBJ2-6, with D uncertain. Trimming removed 1 base from V and 0 bases from J, with 5 bases in between. Germline values: CDR1 SGHRS, CDR2 YFSETQ. This CDR3 is 15 amino acids long. The CDR3 loop reads CASSLLDSGANVLTF. In DNA form, the CDR3 reads TGCGCCAGCAGCTTGTTGGACTCTGGGGCCAACGTCCTGACTTTC.

This chain connects TRBV6-5 to TRBJ1-5, with D uncertain. The CDR3 covers 13 residues. In germline, CDR1 is MNHEY, CDR2 SVGAGI. Between the trimmed V and J ends, which lost 6 bases and 7 bases, there was a span of 13 bases. The CDR3 region is CASSPTFRQPQHF. The CDR3 DNA reads as TGTGCCAGCAGCCCGACCTTTCGACAGCCCCAGCATTTT.

The chain combines TRBV28 with TRBJ1-1; 7 nucleotides line up with TRBD1. The junction had 11 bases not matched to a gene; V was cut back by 7 bases and J by 0 bases. This CDR3 is built from 16 residues. Germline loops: CDR1 MDHEN, CDR2 SYDVKM. The CDR3 reads CASTPSPGQLNTEAFF. The CDR3 DNA reads as TGTGCCAGCACCCCGAGCCCGGGACAGCTGAACACTGAAGCTTTCTTT.

The rearrangement links TRBV9 to TRBJ2-1; TRBD1 might be the D (5 bases). CDR1 SGDLS and CDR2 YYNGEE come from the germline V gene. Trimming left V 3 bases short and J 7 bases short, with 20 bases between. The CDR3 consists of 16 residues. Here the CDR3 reads CASSANRLSTSNEQFF. The CDR3, as DNA: TGTGCCAGCAGCGCGAACAGGCTCTCGACCTCGAATGAGCAGTTCTTC.

The chain combines TRBV5-5 with TRBJ1-2; TRBD1 aligns across 9 bases. V shed 3 bases, J shed 5 bases, and the junction held 5 bases outside the gene matches. From germline, CDR1 is SGHKS and CDR2 YYEKEE (reference sequence). This CDR3 has 14 residues. The CDR3 region has the DNA TGTGCCAGCAGCTCCATGGACAGGGGTTATGGCTACACCTTC. It specifies CASSSMDRGYGYTF.

The chain combines TRBV11-1 with TRBJ2-1; tentatively, D is TRBD1 (6 bases). The length of the CDR3 is 17 residues. The germline CDR1 and CDR2 sequences are SGHAT and FQDESV (reference sequence). V lost 6 bases, J lost 0 bases, and 18 bases lay in between. The CDR3 coding sequence is TGTGCCAGCAGTTTTGGTAGAGGGGGTACCTCCTACAATGAGCAGTTCTTC. Protein sequence: CASSFGRGGTSYNEQFF.

The genes are TRBV7-6 and TRBJ2-1, with a possible D match to TRBD2 (6 bases). Germline V gene data show CDR1 as SGHVS and CDR2 as FNYEAQ. V was cut by 2 bases and J by 7 bases, with 9 bases left in between. CDR3 size: 13 residues. CDR3: CASSLLAGNEQFF. The CDR3 DNA is TGTGCCAGCAGCTTATTGGCGGGGAATGAGCAGTTCTTC. The whole variable domain, filled in from reference TRBV7-6 and TRBJ2-1, reads GAGVSQSPRYKVTKRGQDVALRCDPISGHVSLYWYRQALGQGPEFLTYFNYEAQQDKSGLPNDRFSAERPEGSISTLTIQRTEQRDSAMYRCASSLLAGNEQFFGPGTRLTVL.

J is TRBJ1-1 and V is TRBV2, with 7 nucleotides matching TRBD1. This CDR3 has 14 amino acids. CDR1 and CDR2 (germline): SNHLY, FYNNEI. Germline trimming cut 6 bases from V and 4 bases from J; bases unmatched to any gene: 8. CDR3 region: CASRRQGDSTEAFF. CDR3 nucleotide sequence: TGTGCCAGCAGAAGACAGGGCGACAGCACTGAAGCTTTCTTT.

The rearrangement links TRBV5-1 to TRBJ1-3; possible D gene TRBD1, 5 bases. V lost 2 bases and J 4 bases, leaving 13 bases between the germline ends. The germline gives CDR1 SGHRS, CDR2 YFSETQ. CDR3 length: 15 residues. DNA of the CDR3: TGCGCCAGCAGCTTATATGGCGGGGCGGGAAACACCATATATTTT. It codes for CASSLYGGAGNTIYF.

The rearrangement uses TRBV7-3 and TRBJ2-3; possibly TRBD2 for D (6 bases). Per the germline V gene, CDR1 is SGHTA and CDR2 is FQGTGA. The CDR3 extends over 13 amino acids. The V gene lost 2 bases and the J gene lost 6 bases, with 9 bases spanning the gap. CDR3 loop: CASSLLRGDTQYF. For the CDR3, the DNA is TGTGCCAGCAGCTTACTCCGGGGGGATACGCAGTATTTT.